This TCR beta chain was obtained from a study of a mutant IDH1 vaccine in newly diagnosed glioma. For the study at large: Patients in the study were vaccinated eight times, receiving shots in weeks 1, 3, 5, 7, 11, 15, 19 and 23. Study-level results: Changes in the top peripheral T cell clonotypes seemingly had no bearing on pseudoprogression.

Only in-frame clones appear in the TCRdb table, and some are missing; sequencing was by immunoSEQ multiplex PCR. The sample consists of about 54,000 clones, about 81% of them appearing once. Germline values: CDR1 MGHDK, CDR2 SYGVNS. The CDR3 is made up of 16 amino acids. The junction had 7 bases not matched to a gene; V was cut back by 1 base and J by 6 bases. Stated time point: week 5, during vaccination. Mutant IDH1 20-mer peptide, at 300 ug, made up each vaccine dose, with topical imiquimod. Worth noting for this clone: What it binds is unknown.

The sequence was obtained from a man aged 25 to 40 with glioma. The chain joins TRBV25-1 to TRBJ2-1, with TRBD1 matching 9 bases. This sample comprised PBMCs, obtained from a glioma patient whose treatment included an IDH1 peptide vaccine. CDR3 coding DNA: TGTGCCAGCAGTGAATTAGGGACAGGGTTTCCCAATGAGCAGTTCTTC. Translated: CASSELGTGFPNEQFF. Full variable domain (rest looked up from reference TRBV25-1 and TRBJ2-1): EADIYQTPRYLVIGTGKKITLECSQTMGHDKMYWYQQDPGMELHLIHYSYGVNSTEKGDLSSESTVSRIRTEHFPLTLESARPSHTSQYLCASSELGTGFPNEQFFGPGTRLTVL.